These 18 T cell receptor beta chains were sequenced from one sample in a study of blood T cell repertoires in COVID-19. Some clones are missing from TCRdb's copy, which holds only in-frame ones; the method was immunoSEQ multiplex PCR. The table includes about 160,000 clones, 78% detected once. Material for sequencing was peripheral blood. The receptor set was obtained from a woman aged 80 or over with acute or convalescent COVID-19.

In DNA form, the CDR3 reads TGTGCCAGCAGTTTCAGCCACAGGGGCTATGGCTACACCTTC. It is translated as CASSFSHRGYGYTF. The chain is built from TRBV28 and TRBJ1-2; 7 bases line up with TRBD1. J gave up 4 bases and V 3 bases, and 5 bases lay outside the gene matches. This CDR3 region has 14 residues. Germline assignment: CDR1 MDHEN and CDR2 SYDVKM.

The chain has TRBV19 and TRBJ2-7; possible D gene TRBD1, 6 bases. The CDR3 is 14 residues long. CDR1 is LNHDA, CDR2 SQIVND, per germline (reference sequence). V lost 5 bases to trimming and J lost 7 bases, with 18 bases between them. CDR3 protein: CASSETGTSGEQYF. CDR3 DNA sequence: TGTGCCAGTAGTGAAACCGGGACATCGGGGGAGCAGTACTTC.

V is TRBV5-6 and J is TRBJ2-7; tentatively, D is TRBD1 (6 bases). The V end lost 4 bases, the J end lost 7 bases, and 21 bases lay between the germline ends. CDR1 SGHDT and CDR2 YYEEEE come from the germline V gene. This CDR3 has 15 amino acids. The CDR3, as DNA: TGTGCCAGCAGCGAGCGATACCGGGACACGGGGGAGCAGTACTTC. Its protein is CASSERYRDTGEQYF.

The V call is TRBV2, the J call TRBJ2-5, with TRBD1 matching over 9 bases. Per the germline V gene, CDR1 is SNHLY and CDR2 is FYNNEI. The CDR3 is 14 residues long. J lost 2 bases, V lost 10 bases, and 8 bases had no gene match. For the CDR3, the DNA is TGTGCCAACTCACGGGACAGGGCACAAGAGACCCAGTACTTC. As protein: CANSRDRAQETQYF.

The chain uses TRBV19 and TRBJ1-6; D gene uncertain. Germline CDR1 and CDR2: LNHDA and SQIVND (reference sequence). Trimming cost V 1 base and J 6 bases, with 10 bases left between them. The CDR3 runs 15 residues. The CDR3 reads CASSIAEGRNSPLHF. In nucleotides, the CDR3 is TGTGCCAGTAGTATAGCAGAGGGCCGTAATTCACCCCTCCACTTT. The complete variable domain, with remaining parts taken from reference TRBV19 and TRBJ1-6, reads DGGITQSPKYLFRKEGQNVTLSCEQNLNHDAMYWYRQDPGQGLRLIYYSQIVNDFQKGDIAEGYSVSREKKESFPLTVTSAQKNPTAFYLCASSIAEGRNSPLHFGNGTRLTVT.

This clone was observed many times. The rearrangement links TRBV27 to TRBJ2-1; D might be TRBD2 (5 bases). CDR1 MNHEY and CDR2 SMNVEV come from the germline V gene (reference sequence). V was trimmed by 4 bases and J by 9 bases, leaving 13 bases between them. CDR3 length: 13 amino acids. The CDR3 loop is CASSSGLIGEQFF. CDR3 nucleotide sequence: TGTGCCAGCAGTTCGGGGTTAATCGGTGAGCAGTTCTTC.

The chain joins TRBV9 to TRBJ2-7; D gene uncertain. CDR3 length equals 15 residues. V was shortened by 0 bases and J by 3 bases, with 13 bases between the two germline ends. Per the germline V gene, CDR1 is SGDLS and CDR2 is YYNGEE. The CDR3: CASSVEASRGYEQYF. Written as DNA, the CDR3 is TGTGCCAGCAGCGTAGAGGCTAGTCGCGGCTACGAGCAGTACTTC. Looking up the rest from reference TRBV9 and TRBJ2-7 gives the full variable domain: DSGVTQTPKHLITATGQRVTLRCSPRSGDLSVYWYQQSLDQGLQFLIQYYNGEERAKGNILERFSAQQFPDLHSELNLSSLELGDSALYFCASSVEASRGYEQYFGPGTRLTVT.

The rearrangement uses TRBV18 and TRBJ2-2; perhaps TRBD1 as D (6 bases). Trimming took off 6 bases at V and 6 bases at J, with 20 bases between the two ends. There are 16 residues in the CDR3. Germline V gene lookup returns CDR1 KGHSH and CDR2 LQKENI. DNA of the CDR3: TGTGCCAGCTCGAGGAGCAGTGGGACACGGTCCGGGGAGCTGTTTTTT. Its protein is CASSRSSGTRSGELFF.

The chain couples TRBV5-1 to TRBJ2-3; 10 nucleotides align to TRBD2. The CDR3 length is 16 residues. J gave up 4 bases and V 4 bases, and 9 bases lay outside the gene matches. CDR1 and CDR2 (germline): SGHRS, YFSETQ. The chain's CDR3 is CASSPRSGRAPDTQYF. The CDR3 bases are TGCGCCAGCAGCCCCCGGAGCGGGAGGGCCCCAGATACGCAGTATTTT.

V is TRBV28 and J is TRBJ1-2; D gene uncertain. Per germline, CDR1 MDHEN and CDR2 SYDVKM. Trimming took off 5 bases at V and 6 bases at J, with 7 bases between the two ends. The CDR3 runs 11 residues. The CDR3 nucleotides are TGTGCCAGCAGTAGCCTAGATGGCTACACCTTC. This gives the protein CASSSLDGYTF.

This clone was counted a single time. The V gene is TRBV7-9, the J gene TRBJ1-4; D remains ambiguous. The CDR3 runs 14 residues. Germline assignment: CDR1 SEHNR and CDR2 FQNEAQ (reference sequence). Trimming took off 2 bases at V and 7 bases at J, with 11 bases between the two ends. Written as DNA, the CDR3 is TGTGCCAGCAGCTTAACTTCGGCGGGTGAAAAACTGTTTTTT. This encodes CASSLTSAGEKLFF.

The chain links TRBV7-9 to TRBJ1-2, with D unresolved. CDR3 length: 16 residues. With 1 base removed from V and 0 bases from J, the gap between germline ends came to 12 bases. Looked up from germline, CDR1 is SEHNR and CDR2 is FQNEAQ (reference sequence). This CDR3 is CASSLGEAIANYGYTF. The CDR3 DNA reads TGTGCCAGCAGCTTAGGCGAGGCCATAGCTAACTATGGCTACACCTTC.

The gene calls are TRBV11-2 and TRBJ2-7, with TRBD1 identical over 7 bases. This CDR3 spans 14 amino acids. V was pared by 3 bases and J by 5 bases, with 7 bases of the junction left unmatched. Germline-derived CDR1 and CDR2 are SGHAT and FQNNGV. The CDR3 spells CASSFDPTGNEQYF. Written as DNA, the CDR3 is TGTGCCAGCAGCTTTGACCCGACAGGGAACGAGCAGTACTTC.

This clone was seen a few times. V and J are TRBV7-8 and TRBJ2-1; tentatively, D is TRBD2 (6 bases). In germline, CDR1 is SGHVS, CDR2 FQNEAQ. Trimming cost V 4 bases and J 4 bases, with 11 bases left between them. The CDR3 totals 14 residues. The CDR3 region has the DNA TGTGCCAGCAGCTACTCGCGGGGTTACAATGAGCAGTTCTTC. This codes for CASSYSRGYNEQFF.

This chain links TRBV28 with TRBJ1-5, with 7 nucleotides matching TRBD1. CDR1 is MDHEN and CDR2 is SYDVKM in the germline V gene. CDR3 length: 15 amino acids. The trim removed 6 bases at V and 2 bases at J, leaving 7 bases unmatched. Here the CDR3 DNA reads TGTGCCAGCAGATCGGGACAGTATGGCAATCAGCCCCAGCATTTT. This translates into CASRSGQYGNQPQHF. Looking up the rest from reference TRBV28 and TRBJ1-5 gives the full variable domain: DVKVTQSSRYLVKRTGEKVFLECVQDMDHENMFWYRQDPGLGLRLIYFSYDVKMKEKGDIPEGYSVSREKKERFSLILESASTNQTSMYLCASRSGQYGNQPQHFGDGTRLSIL.

The V call is TRBV11-3, the J call TRBJ2-1, with 13 nucleotides matching TRBD2. The CDR3 spans 16 residues. The germline V gene encodes CDR1 SGHNT and CDR2 YENEEA. V lost 5 bases to trimming and J lost 2 bases; unmatched junction nucleotides: 3. Here the CDR3 DNA reads TGTGCCAGCAGCCGTACTAGCGGGGGGGCCTACAATGAGCAGTTCTTC. Translation: CASSRTSGGAYNEQFF.

In its sample, this clone was seen many times. The rearrangement links TRBV6-5 to TRBJ1-2; 8 nucleotides line up with TRBD1. Germline lookup yields CDR1 MNHEY and CDR2 SVGAGI. V lost 2 bases, J lost 7 bases, and 12 bases stayed unmatched. The CDR3 length is 16 residues. CDR3 DNA sequence: TGTGCCAGCAGTTACGGGATTTCGACAGGGGTCTTTGGCTACACCTTC. This translates into CASSYGISTGVFGYTF.

The chain links TRBV5-1 to TRBJ2-1; 7 bases fit TRBD2. The V and J ends lost 0 bases and 4 bases, in that order; junction bases with no gene match: 4. Per germline, CDR1 SGHRS and CDR2 YFSETQ. CDR3 length equals 15 residues. This CDR3 reads CASSLEASGYNEQFF. Here the CDR3 DNA reads TGCGCCAGCAGCTTGGAGGCTAGCGGATACAATGAGCAGTTCTTC.